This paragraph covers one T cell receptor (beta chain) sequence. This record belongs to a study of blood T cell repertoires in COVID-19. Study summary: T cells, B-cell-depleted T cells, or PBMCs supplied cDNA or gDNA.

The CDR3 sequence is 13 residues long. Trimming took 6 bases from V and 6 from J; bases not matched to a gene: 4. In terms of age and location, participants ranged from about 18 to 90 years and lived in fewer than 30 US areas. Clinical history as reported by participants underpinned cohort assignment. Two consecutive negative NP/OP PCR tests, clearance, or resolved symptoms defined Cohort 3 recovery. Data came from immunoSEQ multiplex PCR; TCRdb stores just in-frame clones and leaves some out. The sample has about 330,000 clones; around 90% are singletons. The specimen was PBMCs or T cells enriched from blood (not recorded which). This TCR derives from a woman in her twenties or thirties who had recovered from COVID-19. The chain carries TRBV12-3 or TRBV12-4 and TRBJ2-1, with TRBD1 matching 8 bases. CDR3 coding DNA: TGTGCCAGCAGAGCGACAGGGGTCAATGAGCAGTTCTTC. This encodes CASRATGVNEQFF.